Below, one TCR beta chain is given with its context. This sample is part of a study of blood T cell repertoires in COVID-19. At the level of the study: The analysed material was cDNA or gDNA that came from T cells, B-cell-depleted T cells, or PBMCs.

Study processing details: Amplified reference gene primers provided the basis for estimating nucleated cell counts. Profiled with immunoSEQ multiplex PCR; TCRdb holds only in-frame clones, not every one. V, J and clone size are those of that table, while D and trimming were read from the DNA. The table lists approximately 75,000 clones, approximately 88% of them singletons. The ends were cut back, 4 bases at V and 6 bases at J, with 17 bases in the middle. This CDR3 comprises 14 residues. The germline gives CDR1 SGHDT, CDR2 YYEEEE. The receptor was isolated from a man in his forties or fifties with acute or convalescent COVID-19. The specimen was peripheral blood. V usage is TRBV5-6 and J usage is TRBJ2-7; D is possibly TRBD1 (6 bases). CDR3 coding DNA: TGTGCCAGCAGCGTTCTAGGGGGTCTGGGCGAGCAGTACTTC. This translates into CASSVLGGLGEQYF.